This T cell receptor (beta chain) is drawn from a study of post-analysis software for immune sequencing data. The wider study: Clinical courses comprised relapsing-remitting, secondary progressive and progressive-relapsing multiple sclerosis. Whole-study findings and limits: Five TRBV segments, including TRBV5-6, TRBV5-1 and TRBV20-1, were more frequent in patients than controls. With F measure, samples from one preparation batch clustered together strongly. Significantly decreased normalized Chao1 diversity was recorded for multiple sclerosis patients relative to controls.

This clonotype was detected a few times. Its specificity is unknown. Unique molecular identifiers had been added to the TCR beta cDNA libraries. Using its own MiXCR run on the PCR reads, TCRdb lists one record per CDR3 protein. The sample has roughly 620,000 distinct CDR3 sequences, 40% to 50% seen once. The V gene lost 2 bases and the J gene lost 9 bases, with 20 bases spanning the gap. CDR1 is MNHNY, CDR2 SVGAGI, per germline (reference sequence). There are 17 residues in the CDR3. The sequence was obtained from a girl aged 5-17 years with multiple sclerosis. The rearrangement links TRBV6-6 to TRBJ1-6, with D possibly TRBD1 on 5 matching bases. The specimen sequenced was blood. This chain's CDR3 is CASSYQPPDLRGSPLHF. The CDR3 bases are TGTGCCAGCAGTTACCAACCACCGGACCTGAGGGGTTCACCCCTCCACTTT.